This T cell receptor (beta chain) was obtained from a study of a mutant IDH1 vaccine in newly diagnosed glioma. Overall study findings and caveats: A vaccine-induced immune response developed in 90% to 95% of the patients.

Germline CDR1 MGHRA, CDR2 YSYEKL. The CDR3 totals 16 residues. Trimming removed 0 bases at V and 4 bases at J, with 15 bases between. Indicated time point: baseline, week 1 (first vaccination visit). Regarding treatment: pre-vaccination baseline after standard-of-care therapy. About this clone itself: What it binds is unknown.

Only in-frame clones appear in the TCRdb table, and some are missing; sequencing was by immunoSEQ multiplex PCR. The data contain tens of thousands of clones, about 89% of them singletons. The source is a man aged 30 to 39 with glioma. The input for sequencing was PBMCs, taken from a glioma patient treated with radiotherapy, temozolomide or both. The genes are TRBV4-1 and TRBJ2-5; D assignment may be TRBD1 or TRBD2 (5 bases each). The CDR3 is CASSQDRGAPAETQYF. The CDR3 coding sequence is TGCGCCAGCAGCCAAGATCGGGGCGCACCAGCAGAGACCCAGTACTTC.